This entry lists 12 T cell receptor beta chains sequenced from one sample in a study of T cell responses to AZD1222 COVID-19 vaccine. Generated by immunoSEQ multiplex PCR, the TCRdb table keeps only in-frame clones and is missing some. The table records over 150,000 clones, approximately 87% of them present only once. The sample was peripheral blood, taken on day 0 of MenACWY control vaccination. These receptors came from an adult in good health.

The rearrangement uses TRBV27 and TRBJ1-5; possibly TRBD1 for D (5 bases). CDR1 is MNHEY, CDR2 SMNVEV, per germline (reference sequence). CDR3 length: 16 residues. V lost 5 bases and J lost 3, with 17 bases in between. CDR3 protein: CASSNSSARVNQPQHF. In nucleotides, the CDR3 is TGTGCCAGCAGTAACTCTTCGGCCAGGGTCAATCAGCCCCAGCATTTT.

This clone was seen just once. CDR3 in amino acids: CATGTVGNQPQHF. The CDR3 coding sequence is TGTGCCACGGGGACAGTCGGCAATCAGCCCCAGCATTTT. The chain employs TRBV24-1 and TRBJ1-5, with 7 bases fitting TRBD1. CDR3 length: 13 residues. Germline V CDR1 and CDR2: KGHDR, SFDVKD. J lost 2 bases, V lost 10 bases, and 4 bases had no gene match.

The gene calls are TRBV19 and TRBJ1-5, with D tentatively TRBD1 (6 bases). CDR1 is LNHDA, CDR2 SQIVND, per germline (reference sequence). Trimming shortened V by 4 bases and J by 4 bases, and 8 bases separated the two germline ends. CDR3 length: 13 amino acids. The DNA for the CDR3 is TGTGCCAGTAGTAGGGGGCAGAATCAGCCCCAGCATTTT. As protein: CASSRGQNQPQHF.

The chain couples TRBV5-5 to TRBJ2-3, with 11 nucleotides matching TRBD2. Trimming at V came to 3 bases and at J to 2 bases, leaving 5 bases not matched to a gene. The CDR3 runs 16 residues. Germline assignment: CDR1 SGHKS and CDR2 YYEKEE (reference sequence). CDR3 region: CASSSVAGGFTDTQYF. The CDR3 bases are TGTGCCAGCAGCTCGGTAGCGGGAGGGTTCACAGATACGCAGTATTTT. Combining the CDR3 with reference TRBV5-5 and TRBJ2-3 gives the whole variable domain DAGVTQSPTHLIKTRGQQVTLRCSPISGHKSVSWYQQVLGQGPQFIFQYYEKEERGRGNFPDRFSARQFPNYSSELNVNALLLGDSALYLCASSSVAGGFTDTQYFGPGTRLTVL.

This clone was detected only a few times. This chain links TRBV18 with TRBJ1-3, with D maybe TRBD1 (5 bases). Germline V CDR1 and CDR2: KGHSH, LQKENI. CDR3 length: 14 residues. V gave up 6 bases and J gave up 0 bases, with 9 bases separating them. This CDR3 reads CASSGATSGNTIYF. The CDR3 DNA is TGTGCCAGCTCTGGGGCGACCTCTGGAAACACCATATATTTT.

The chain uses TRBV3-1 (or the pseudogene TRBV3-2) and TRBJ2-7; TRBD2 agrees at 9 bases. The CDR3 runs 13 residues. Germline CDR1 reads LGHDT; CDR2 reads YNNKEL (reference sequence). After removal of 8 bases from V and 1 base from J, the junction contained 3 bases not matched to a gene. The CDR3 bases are TGTGCCAGCCACCTAGCGGGGTCCTACGAGCAGTACTTC. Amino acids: CASHLAGSYEQYF.

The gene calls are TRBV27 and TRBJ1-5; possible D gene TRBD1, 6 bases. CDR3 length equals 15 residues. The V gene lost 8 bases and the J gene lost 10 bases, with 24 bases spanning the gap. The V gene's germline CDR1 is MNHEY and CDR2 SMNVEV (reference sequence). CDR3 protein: CASSLKAEGGHPQHF. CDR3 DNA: TGTGCCAGCTCCCTAAAGGCCGAGGGGGGCCATCCCCAGCATTTT.

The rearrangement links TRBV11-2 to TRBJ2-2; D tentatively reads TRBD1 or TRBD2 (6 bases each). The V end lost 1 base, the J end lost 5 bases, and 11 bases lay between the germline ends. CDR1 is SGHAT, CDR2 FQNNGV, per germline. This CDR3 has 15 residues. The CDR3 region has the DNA TGTGCCAGCAGCTTAGCAGGGGCGGGAACCGGGGAGCTGTTTTTT. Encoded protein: CASSLAGAGTGELFF.

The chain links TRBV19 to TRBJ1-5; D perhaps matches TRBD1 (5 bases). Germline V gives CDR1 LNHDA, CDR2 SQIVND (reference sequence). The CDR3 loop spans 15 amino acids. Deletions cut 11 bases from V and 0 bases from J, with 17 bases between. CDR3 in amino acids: CAVEGDSYSNQPQHF. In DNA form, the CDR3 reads TGTGCCGTAGAAGGGGATTCTTATAGCAATCAGCCCCAGCATTTT.

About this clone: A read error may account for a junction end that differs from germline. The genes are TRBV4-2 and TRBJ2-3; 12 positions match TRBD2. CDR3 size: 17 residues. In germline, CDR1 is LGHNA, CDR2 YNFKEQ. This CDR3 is CASSPGKTSGSIDTQYF. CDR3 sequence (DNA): TGTGCCAGCAGCCCCGGGAAGACTAGCGGGAGCATAGATACGCAGTATTTT.

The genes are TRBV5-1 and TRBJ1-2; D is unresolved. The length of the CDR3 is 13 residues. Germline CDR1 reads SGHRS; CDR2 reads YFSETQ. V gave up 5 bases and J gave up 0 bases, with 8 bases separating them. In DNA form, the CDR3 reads TGCGCCAGCAGGACTGAAGCTAACTATGGCTACACCTTC. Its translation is CASRTEANYGYTF. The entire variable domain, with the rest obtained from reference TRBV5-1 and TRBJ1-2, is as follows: KAGVTQTPRYLIKTRGQQVTLSCSPISGHRSVSWYQQTPGQGLQFLFEYFSETQRNKGNFPGRFSGRQFSNSRSEMNVSTLELGDSALYLCASRTEANYGYTFGSGTRLTVV.

The CDR3 DNA follows: TGCGCCAGCAGCCGCGGTCGGCAGGGTGGGACCTACGAGCAGTACGTC. Its protein product is CASSRGRQGGTYEQYV. The rearrangement uses TRBV4-1 and TRBJ2-7; D may be TRBD1 (5 bases). V was clipped by 4 bases and J by 2 bases, with 18 bases between them. This CDR3 comprises 16 residues. CDR1 and CDR2 (germline): MGHRA, YSYEKL.